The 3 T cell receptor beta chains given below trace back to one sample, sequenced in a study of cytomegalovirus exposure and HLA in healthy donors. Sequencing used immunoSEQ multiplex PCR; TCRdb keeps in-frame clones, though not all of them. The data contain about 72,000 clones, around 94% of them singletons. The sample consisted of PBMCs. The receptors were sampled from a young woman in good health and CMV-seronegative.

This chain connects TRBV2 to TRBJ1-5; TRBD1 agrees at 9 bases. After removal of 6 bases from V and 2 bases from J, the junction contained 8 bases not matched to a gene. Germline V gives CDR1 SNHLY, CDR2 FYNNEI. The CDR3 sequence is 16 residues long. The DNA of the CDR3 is TGTGCCAGCAGGCGAAATACAGGGGGCGGCAATCAGCCCCAGCATTTT. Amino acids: CASRRNTGGGNQPQHF. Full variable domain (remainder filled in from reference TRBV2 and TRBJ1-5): EPEVTQTPSHQVTQMGQEVILRCVPISNHLYFYWYRQILGQKVEFLVSFYNNEISEKSEIFDDQFSVERPDGSNFTLKIRSTKLEDSAMYFCASRRNTGGGNQPQHFGDGTRLSIL.

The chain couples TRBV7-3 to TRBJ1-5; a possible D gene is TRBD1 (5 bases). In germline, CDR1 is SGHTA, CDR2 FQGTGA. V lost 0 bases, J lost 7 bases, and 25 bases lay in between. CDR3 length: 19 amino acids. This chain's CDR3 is CASSLTWLMQTEGCQPQHF. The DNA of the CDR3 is TGTGCCAGCAGCTTAACTTGGCTTATGCAGACAGAAGGATGCCAGCCCCAGCATTTT.

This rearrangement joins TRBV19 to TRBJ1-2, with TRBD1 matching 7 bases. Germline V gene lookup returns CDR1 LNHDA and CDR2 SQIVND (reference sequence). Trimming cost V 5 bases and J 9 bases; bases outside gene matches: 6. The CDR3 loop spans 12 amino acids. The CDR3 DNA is TGTGCCAGTAGTGGGTCGACAGGGAGCTACACCTTC. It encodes CASSGSTGSYTF.